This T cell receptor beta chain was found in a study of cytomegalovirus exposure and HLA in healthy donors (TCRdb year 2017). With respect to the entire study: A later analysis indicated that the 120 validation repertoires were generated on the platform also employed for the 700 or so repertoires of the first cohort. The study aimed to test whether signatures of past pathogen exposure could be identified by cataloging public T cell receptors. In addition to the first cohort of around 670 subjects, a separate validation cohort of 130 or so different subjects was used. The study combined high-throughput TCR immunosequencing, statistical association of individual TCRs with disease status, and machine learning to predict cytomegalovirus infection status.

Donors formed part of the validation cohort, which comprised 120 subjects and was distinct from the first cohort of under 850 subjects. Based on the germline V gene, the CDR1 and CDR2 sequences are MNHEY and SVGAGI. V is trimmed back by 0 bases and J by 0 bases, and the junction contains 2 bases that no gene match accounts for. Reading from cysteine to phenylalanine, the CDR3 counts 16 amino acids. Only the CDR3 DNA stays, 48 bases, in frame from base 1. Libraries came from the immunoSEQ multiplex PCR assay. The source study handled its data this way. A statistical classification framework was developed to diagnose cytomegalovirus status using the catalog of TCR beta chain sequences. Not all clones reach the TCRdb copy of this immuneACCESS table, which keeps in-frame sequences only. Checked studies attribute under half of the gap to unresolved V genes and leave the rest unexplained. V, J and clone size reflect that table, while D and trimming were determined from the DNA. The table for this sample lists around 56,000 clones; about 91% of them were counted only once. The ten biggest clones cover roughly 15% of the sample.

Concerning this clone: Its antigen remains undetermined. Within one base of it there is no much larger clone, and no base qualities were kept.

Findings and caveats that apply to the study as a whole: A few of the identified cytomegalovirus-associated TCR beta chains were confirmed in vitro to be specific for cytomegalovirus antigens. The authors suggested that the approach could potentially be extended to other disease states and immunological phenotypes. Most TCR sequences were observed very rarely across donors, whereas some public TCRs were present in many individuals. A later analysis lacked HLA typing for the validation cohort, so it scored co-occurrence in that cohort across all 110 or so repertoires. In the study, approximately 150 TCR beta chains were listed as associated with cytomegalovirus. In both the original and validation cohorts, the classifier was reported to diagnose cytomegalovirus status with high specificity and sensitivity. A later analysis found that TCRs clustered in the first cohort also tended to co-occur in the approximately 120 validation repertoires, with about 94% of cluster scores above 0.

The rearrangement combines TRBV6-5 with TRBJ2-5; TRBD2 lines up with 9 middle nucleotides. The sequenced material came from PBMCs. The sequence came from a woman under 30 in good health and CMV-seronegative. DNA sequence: TGTGCCAGCAGTTACTCGGGACTAGCTCACCAAGAGACCCAGTACTTC. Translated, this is CASSYSGLAHQETQYF.